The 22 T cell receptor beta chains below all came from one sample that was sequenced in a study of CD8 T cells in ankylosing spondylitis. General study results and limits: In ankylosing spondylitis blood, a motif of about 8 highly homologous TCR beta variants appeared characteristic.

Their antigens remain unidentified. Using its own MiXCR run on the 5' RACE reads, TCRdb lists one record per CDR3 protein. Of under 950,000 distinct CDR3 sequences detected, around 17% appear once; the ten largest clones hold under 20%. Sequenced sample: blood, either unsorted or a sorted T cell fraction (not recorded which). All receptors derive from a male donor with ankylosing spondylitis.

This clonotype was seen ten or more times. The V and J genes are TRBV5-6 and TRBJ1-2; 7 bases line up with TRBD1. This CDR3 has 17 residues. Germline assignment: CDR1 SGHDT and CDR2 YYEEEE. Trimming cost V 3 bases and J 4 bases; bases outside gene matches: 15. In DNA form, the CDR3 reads TGTGCCAGCAGCTCCTTCGGGACAGCTAAAGTTGGCTATGGCTACACCTTC. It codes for CASSSFGTAKVGYGYTF.

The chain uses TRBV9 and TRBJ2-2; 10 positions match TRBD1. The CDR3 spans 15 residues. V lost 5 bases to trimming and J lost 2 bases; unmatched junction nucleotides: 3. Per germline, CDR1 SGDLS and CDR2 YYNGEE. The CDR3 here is CASRGTGENTGELFF. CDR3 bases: TGTGCCAGCAGAGGGACAGGGGAAAACACCGGGGAGCTGTTTTTT.

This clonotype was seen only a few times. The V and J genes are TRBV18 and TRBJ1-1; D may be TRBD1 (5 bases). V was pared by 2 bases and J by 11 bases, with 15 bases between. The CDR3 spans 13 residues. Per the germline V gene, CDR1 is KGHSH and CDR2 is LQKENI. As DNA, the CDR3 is TGTGCCAGCTCACCAGGGACTCTGTATCTGGCTTTCTTT. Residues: CASSPGTLYLAFF.

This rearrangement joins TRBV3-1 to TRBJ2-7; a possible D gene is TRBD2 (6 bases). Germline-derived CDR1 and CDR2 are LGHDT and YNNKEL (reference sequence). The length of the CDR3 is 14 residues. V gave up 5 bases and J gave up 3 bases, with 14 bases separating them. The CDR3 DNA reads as TGTGCCAGCAGCGTCCGGGACTCTCACTACGAGCAGTACTTC. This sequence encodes CASSVRDSHYEQYF.

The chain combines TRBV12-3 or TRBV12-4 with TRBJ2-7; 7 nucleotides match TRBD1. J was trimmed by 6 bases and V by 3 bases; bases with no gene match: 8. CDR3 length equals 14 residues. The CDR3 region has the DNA TGTGCCAGCAGTTTTGACAGGGAAGTTAGCGAGCAGTACTTC. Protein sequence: CASSFDREVSEQYF.

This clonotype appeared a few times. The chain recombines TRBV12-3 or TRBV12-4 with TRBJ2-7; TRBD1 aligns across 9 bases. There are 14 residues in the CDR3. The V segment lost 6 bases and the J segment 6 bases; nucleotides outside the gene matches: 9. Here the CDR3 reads CASSPRTGESEQYF. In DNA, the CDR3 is TGTGCCAGCAGCCCAAGGACAGGGGAATCCGAGCAGTACTTC.

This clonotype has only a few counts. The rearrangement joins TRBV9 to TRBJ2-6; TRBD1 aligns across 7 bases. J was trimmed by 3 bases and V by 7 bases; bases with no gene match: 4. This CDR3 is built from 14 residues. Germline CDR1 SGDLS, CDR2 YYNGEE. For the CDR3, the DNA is TGTGCCAGCGGACGGGACAGTGGGGCCAACGTCCTGACTTTC. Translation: CASGRDSGANVLTF.

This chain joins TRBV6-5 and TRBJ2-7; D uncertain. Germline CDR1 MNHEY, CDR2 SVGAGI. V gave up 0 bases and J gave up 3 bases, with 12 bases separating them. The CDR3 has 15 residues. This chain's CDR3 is CASSYSFITRYEQYF. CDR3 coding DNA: TGTGCCAGCAGTTACTCGTTCATAACACGCTACGAGCAGTACTTC.

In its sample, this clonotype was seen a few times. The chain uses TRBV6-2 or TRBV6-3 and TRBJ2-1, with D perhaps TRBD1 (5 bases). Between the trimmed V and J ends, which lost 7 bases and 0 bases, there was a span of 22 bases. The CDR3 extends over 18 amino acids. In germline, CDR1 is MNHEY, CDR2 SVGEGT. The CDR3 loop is CASTYRQGALPSYNEQFF. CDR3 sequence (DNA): TGTGCCAGCACATACCGGCAGGGCGCCCTCCCCTCCTACAATGAGCAGTTCTTC.

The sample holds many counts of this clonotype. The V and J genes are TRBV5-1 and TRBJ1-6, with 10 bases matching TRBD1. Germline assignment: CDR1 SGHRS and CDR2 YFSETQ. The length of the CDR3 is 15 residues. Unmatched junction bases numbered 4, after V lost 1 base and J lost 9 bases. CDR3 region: CASSLWDRGRSPLHF. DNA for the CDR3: TGCGCCAGCAGCTTGTGGGACAGGGGTCGTTCACCCCTCCACTTT.

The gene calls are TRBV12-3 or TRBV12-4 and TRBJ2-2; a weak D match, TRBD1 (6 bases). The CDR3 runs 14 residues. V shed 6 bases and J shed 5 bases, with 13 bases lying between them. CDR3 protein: CASRRGKGTGELFF. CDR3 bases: TGTGCCAGCAGGAGGGGGAAAGGGACCGGGGAGCTGTTTTTT.

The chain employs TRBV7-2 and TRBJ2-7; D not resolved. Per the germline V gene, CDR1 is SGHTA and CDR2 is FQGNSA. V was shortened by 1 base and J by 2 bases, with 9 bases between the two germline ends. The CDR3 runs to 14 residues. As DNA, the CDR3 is TGTGCCAGCAGCTTAGGTTGGAGAACCTACGAGCAGTACTTC. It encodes CASSLGWRTYEQYF. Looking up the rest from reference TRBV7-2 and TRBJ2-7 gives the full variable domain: GAGVSQSPSNKVTEKGKDVELRCDPISGHTALYWYRQSLGQGLEFLIYFQGNSAPDKSGLPSDRFSAERTGGSVSTLTIQRTQQEDSAVYLCASSLGWRTYEQYFGPGTRLTVT.

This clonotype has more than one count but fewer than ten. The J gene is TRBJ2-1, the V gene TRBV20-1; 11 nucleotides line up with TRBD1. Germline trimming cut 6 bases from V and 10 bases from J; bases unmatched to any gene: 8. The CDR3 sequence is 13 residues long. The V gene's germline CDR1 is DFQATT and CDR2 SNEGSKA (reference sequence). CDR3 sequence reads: CSARDRGVREQFF. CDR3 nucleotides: TGCAGTGCCAGGGACAGGGGGGTTCGAGAGCAGTTCTTC.

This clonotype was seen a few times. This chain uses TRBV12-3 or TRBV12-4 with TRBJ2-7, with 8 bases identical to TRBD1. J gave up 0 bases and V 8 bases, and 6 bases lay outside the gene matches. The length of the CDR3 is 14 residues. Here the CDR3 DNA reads TGTGCCAGCGGCACACAGGGGGGCTCCTACGAGCAGTACTTC. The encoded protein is CASGTQGGSYEQYF.

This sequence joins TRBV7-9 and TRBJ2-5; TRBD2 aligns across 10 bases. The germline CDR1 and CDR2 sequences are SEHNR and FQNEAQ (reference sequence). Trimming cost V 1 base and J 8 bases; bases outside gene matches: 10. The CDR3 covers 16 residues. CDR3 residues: CASSLGVSGGAPTQYF. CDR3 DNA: TGTGCCAGCAGCTTAGGAGTCAGCGGGGGGGCCCCTACCCAGTACTTC.

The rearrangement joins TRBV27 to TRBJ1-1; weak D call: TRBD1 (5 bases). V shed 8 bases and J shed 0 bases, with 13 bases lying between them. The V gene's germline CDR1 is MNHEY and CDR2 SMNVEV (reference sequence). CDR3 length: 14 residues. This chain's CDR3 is CASSWTNLNTEAFF. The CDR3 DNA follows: TGTGCCAGCTCCTGGACAAACCTGAACACTGAAGCTTTCTTT.

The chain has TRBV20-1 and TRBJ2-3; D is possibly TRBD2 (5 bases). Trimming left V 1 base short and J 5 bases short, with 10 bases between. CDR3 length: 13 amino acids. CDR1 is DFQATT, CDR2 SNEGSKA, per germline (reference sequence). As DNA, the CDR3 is TGCAGTGCTAGAGGGAGCGGAGGAGATACGCAGTATTTT. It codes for CSARGSGGDTQYF.

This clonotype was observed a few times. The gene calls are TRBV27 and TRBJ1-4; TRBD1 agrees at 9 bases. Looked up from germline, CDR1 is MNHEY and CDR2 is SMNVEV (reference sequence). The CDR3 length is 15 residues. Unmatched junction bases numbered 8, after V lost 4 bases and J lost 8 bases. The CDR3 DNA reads TGTGCCAGCAGTTCATGGGGGACAGGGTTCGAAAAACTGTTTTTT. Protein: CASSSWGTGFEKLFF.

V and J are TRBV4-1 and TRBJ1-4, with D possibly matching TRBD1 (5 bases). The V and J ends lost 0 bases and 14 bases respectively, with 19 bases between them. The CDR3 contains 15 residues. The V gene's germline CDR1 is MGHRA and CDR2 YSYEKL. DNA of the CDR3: TGCGCCAGCAGCCAAGATGGAGGGGAGGATCCATTCCTGTTTTTT. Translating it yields CASSQDGGEDPFLFF.

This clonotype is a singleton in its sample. The CDR3 loop is CASSKAPTRRVIQYF. CDR3 coding DNA: TGTGCCAGCAGCAAAGCCCCGACTAGGCGCGTCATTCAGTACTTC. The rearrangement uses TRBV21-1 and TRBJ2-4; the D call TRBD2 from the table was never checked on the DNA. TRBV21-1 is annotated as a pseudogene. The CDR3 is 15 amino acids.

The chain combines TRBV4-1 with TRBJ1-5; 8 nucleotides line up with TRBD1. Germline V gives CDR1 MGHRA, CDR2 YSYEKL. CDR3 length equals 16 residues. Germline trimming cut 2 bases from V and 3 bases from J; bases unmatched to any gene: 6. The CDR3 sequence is CASSQTAGGLNQPQHF. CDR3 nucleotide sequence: TGCGCCAGCAGCCAAACGGCAGGGGGCCTCAATCAGCCCCAGCATTTT.

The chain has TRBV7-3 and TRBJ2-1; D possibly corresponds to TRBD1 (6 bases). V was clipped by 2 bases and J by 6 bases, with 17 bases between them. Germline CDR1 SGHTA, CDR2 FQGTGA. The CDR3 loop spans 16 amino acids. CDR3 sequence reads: CASSLSPRGRSNEQFF. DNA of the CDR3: TGTGCCAGCAGCTTATCCCCTAGGGGGAGAAGCAATGAGCAGTTCTTC. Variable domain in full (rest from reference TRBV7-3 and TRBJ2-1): GAGVSQTPSNKVTEKGKYVELRCDPISGHTALYWYRQSLGQGPEFLIYFQGTGAADDSGLPNDRFFAVRPEGSVSTLKIQRTERGDSAVYLCASSLSPRGRSNEQFFGPGTRLTVL.